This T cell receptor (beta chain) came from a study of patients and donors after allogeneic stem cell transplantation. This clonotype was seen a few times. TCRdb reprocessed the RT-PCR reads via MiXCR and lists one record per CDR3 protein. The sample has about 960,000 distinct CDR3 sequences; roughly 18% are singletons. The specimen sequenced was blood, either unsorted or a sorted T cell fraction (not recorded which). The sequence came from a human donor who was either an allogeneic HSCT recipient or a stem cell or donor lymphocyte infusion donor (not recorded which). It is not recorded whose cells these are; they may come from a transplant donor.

CDR3 amino acids: CASSHTGLAELRGTGELFF. The CDR3 coding sequence is TGCGCCAGCAGCCACACGGGACTAGCGGAACTTCGAGGCACCGGGGAGCTGTTTTTT. The gene calls are TRBV4-1 and TRBJ2-2; 11 bases agree with TRBD2. This CDR3 is 19 amino acids long. Trimming took 3 bases from V and 4 from J; bases not matched to a gene: 13. Germline-derived CDR1 and CDR2 are MGHRA and YSYEKL.